Below are 32 T cell receptor beta chains sequenced from a single sample in a study of CD8+ T cells in alopecia areata (dated 2018 in TCRdb). The sample's time point label is to be understood as: about 4 weeks on oral tofacitinib. The sample's treatment or condition, from its label and the paper: oral pan-JAK inhibitor, 5-10 mg twice daily. Libraries were made using the immunoSEQ multiplex PCR assay. For TCR sequencing, RNA was extracted from every sample and reverse transcribed into cDNA to serve as template. Entries here come from immuneACCESS through TCRdb and include only in-frame sequences with V and J called. Some clones fail to appear in such tables; in the studies checked, an unresolved V gene covers under half of the shortfall, and the cause of the remainder is unknown. Counted in this sample were 190,000 or so clones; 50% to 60% of them appeared once. Of the sample, approximately 3.3% falls within the top ten clones.

The source material was CD4+ T cells sorted from blood, sampled at week 4, from a patient treated with tofacitinib. The receptors shown here come from a human donor with alopecia areata.

The chain joins TRBV9 to TRBJ1-1; the D gene is possibly TRBD1 (5 bases). Germline CDR1 reads SGDLS; CDR2 reads YYNGEE. Trimming removed 3 bases from V and 8 bases from J, with 14 bases in between. The CDR3 length is 13 residues. Here the CDR3 reads CASSAQGSAEAFF. CDR3 in DNA: TGTGCCAGCAGCGCCCAGGGCTCTGCGGAAGCTTTCTTT.

This clone was found a few times. V is TRBV18 and J is TRBJ2-2; D gene unclear. V lost 3 bases to trimming and J lost 3 bases, with 8 bases between them. The V gene's germline CDR1 is KGHSH and CDR2 LQKENI. The CDR3 length is 14 residues. Written as DNA, the CDR3 is TGTGCCAGCTCACCCCTCCTGGACACCGGGGAGCTGTTTTTT. Encoded protein: CASSPLLDTGELFF.

This sequence joins TRBV29-1 and TRBJ1-1; TRBD1 matches at 9 bases. The CDR3 is made up of 14 amino acids. The V and J ends lost 4 bases and 7 bases, in that order; junction bases with no gene match: 10. The germline V gene encodes CDR1 SQVTM and CDR2 ANQGSEA. The CDR3 is CSVGGTGRNFEAFF. CDR3 coding DNA: TGCAGCGTTGGGGGGACAGGGCGAAACTTTGAAGCTTTCTTT.

This chain connects TRBV30 to TRBJ1-6; TRBD1 is a possible D gene (6 bases). V lost 1 base, J lost 10 bases, and 14 bases lay in between. The length of the CDR3 is 14 residues. In germline, CDR1 is GTSNPN, CDR2 SVGIG (reference sequence). In nucleotides, the CDR3 is TGTGCCTGGAGTGCCACAGGGATTGGATCACCCCTCCACTTT. Protein sequence: CAWSATGIGSPLHF.

This clone was seen a few times. V usage is TRBV10-3 and J usage is TRBJ1-2, with 12 bases that match TRBD1. CDR1 is ENHRY, CDR2 SYGVKD, per germline. V lost 2 bases and J lost 7; bases outside the gene matches: 8. This CDR3 is 16 amino acids long. The CDR3 sequence: CAISEPRDRGLGGYTF. The CDR3 region has the DNA TGTGCCATCAGTGAGCCCAGGGACAGGGGGCTTGGTGGCTACACCTTC.

The chain recombines TRBV10-3 with TRBJ2-7; D is possibly TRBD2 (6 bases). CDR1 and CDR2 (germline): ENHRY, SYGVKD. CDR3 size: 14 residues. V shed 6 bases and J shed 5 bases, with 17 bases lying between them. In DNA, the CDR3 is TGTGCCATCAGCGCGGGGCTGGTAGTTAACGAGCAGTACTTC. As protein: CAISAGLVVNEQYF.

CDR3: CASSSTAGGQETQYF. In DNA, the CDR3 is TGTGCCAGCAGCTCTACTGCGGGGGGGCAAGAGACCCAGTACTTC. The V gene is TRBV5-6, the J gene TRBJ2-5; 9 bases line up with TRBD2. V was clipped by 3 bases and J by 2 bases; unmatched bases: 5. CDR3 length: 15 amino acids. Germline V gene sequence: CDR1 SGHDT, CDR2 YYEEEE.

The rearrangement joins TRBV11-2 to TRBJ1-1, with D unresolved. This CDR3 is built from 14 residues. Per the germline V gene, CDR1 is SGHAT and CDR2 is FQNNGV. V lost 5 bases and J lost 3, with 13 bases in between. The CDR3 spells CASSLQPPDTEAFF. The CDR3, as DNA: TGTGCCAGCAGCCTACAGCCCCCGGACACTGAAGCTTTCTTT. The full variable domain, completed using reference TRBV11-2 and TRBJ1-1, is EAGVAQSPRYKIIEKRQSVAFWCNPISGHATLYWYQQILGQGPKLLIQFQNNGVVDDSQLPKDRFSAERLKGVDSTLKIQPAKLEDSAVYLCASSLQPPDTEAFFGQGTRLTVV.

The gene calls are TRBV14 and TRBJ1-2; maybe TRBD1 (6 bases). The CDR3 spans 12 residues. V was cut by 3 bases and J by 4 bases, with 6 bases left in between. CDR1 SGHDN and CDR2 FVKESK come from the germline V gene. The CDR3 reads CASSQDSYGYTF. Here the CDR3 DNA reads TGTGCCAGCAGCCAGGACAGCTATGGCTACACCTTC.

V is TRBV9 and J is TRBJ2-7; no clear D gene. The V gene lost 0 bases and the J gene lost 0 bases, with 22 bases spanning the gap. Germline values: CDR1 SGDLS, CDR2 YYNGEE. CDR3 size: 19 residues. The CDR3 spells CASSVDPRQPESSSYEQYF. CDR3 nucleotides: TGTGCCAGCAGCGTAGACCCTCGTCAACCAGAGTCTAGCTCCTACGAGCAGTACTTC.

V gene TRBV28 combines with J gene TRBJ2-7; D possibly matches TRBD1 or TRBD2 (5 bases each). The length of the CDR3 is 14 residues. V was shortened by 3 bases and J by 2 bases, with 11 bases between the two germline ends. CDR1 is MDHEN and CDR2 is SYDVKM in the germline V gene. CDR3 loop: CASSFTGQTYEQYF. As DNA, the CDR3 is TGTGCCAGCAGTTTTACGGGGCAAACCTACGAGCAGTACTTC.

V gene TRBV6-5 combines with J gene TRBJ2-5; D possibly corresponds to TRBD2 (6 bases). Deletions cut 4 bases from V and 5 bases from J, with 11 bases between. The CDR3 sequence is 13 residues long. Germline values: CDR1 MNHEY, CDR2 SVGAGI. CDR3 DNA sequence: TGTGCCAGCAGTTCGGGGGATACGGAGACCCAGTACTTC. Its translation is CASSSGDTETQYF.

This clone was detected a few times. This chain joins TRBV11-2 and TRBJ2-7; TRBD1 agrees at 10 bases. This CDR3 region has 15 residues. V was clipped by 5 bases and J by 2 bases; unmatched bases: 6. CDR1 and CDR2 from the germline V gene are SGHAT and FQNNGV. CDR3: CASSVDRGRPYEQYF. CDR3 in DNA: TGTGCCAGCAGCGTTGACAGGGGGCGGCCCTACGAGCAGTACTTC.

This clone was counted between two and nine times. V gene TRBV6-6 combines with J gene TRBJ1-6, with D possibly TRBD1 on 5 matching bases. Trimming removed 3 bases from V and 10 bases from J, with 13 bases in between. The CDR3 totals 14 residues. Germline CDR1 MNHNY, CDR2 SVGAGI (reference sequence). The CDR3 spells CASSYAGKGSPLHF. CDR3 nucleotides: TGTGCCAGCAGTTATGCAGGGAAGGGATCACCCCTCCACTTT.

V gene TRBV6-5 combines with J gene TRBJ2-7, with 7 bases identical to TRBD1. The CDR3 is 14 amino acids. Per the germline V gene, CDR1 is MNHEY and CDR2 is SVGAGI. Trimming took 6 bases from V and 1 from J; bases not matched to a gene: 6. CDR3 residues: CASSRQGRSYEQYF. CDR3 sequence (DNA): TGTGCCAGCAGCAGACAGGGACGGTCCTACGAGCAGTACTTC.

The CDR3 is CASSLALTGDFFF. The CDR3 region has the DNA TGCGCCAGCAGCTTGGCTCTGACAGGGGATTTCTTCTTC. This chain links TRBV5-1 with TRBJ2-1; TRBD1 matches 8 bases. Germline V gene lookup returns CDR1 SGHRS and CDR2 YFSETQ. Trimming cost V 0 bases and J 16 bases; bases outside gene matches: 9. The CDR3 spans 13 residues.

The rearrangement uses TRBV30 and TRBJ2-7; TRBD2 agrees at 10 bases. Germline V CDR1 and CDR2: GTSNPN, SVGIG (reference sequence). Trimming removed 7 bases from V and 0 bases from J; junction bases left unmatched: 6. The CDR3 length is 14 residues. DNA for the CDR3: TGTGCCTCTTTAAGCGGGGGGGTCTCCTACGAGCAGTACTTC. This translates into CASLSGGVSYEQYF.

This clone was recorded a few times. This sequence joins TRBV11-2 and TRBJ2-5; no definite D call. Germline loops: CDR1 SGHAT, CDR2 FQNNGV. The V and J ends lost 2 bases and 2 bases respectively, with 6 bases between them. The length of the CDR3 is 13 residues. The CDR3 region has the DNA TGTGCCAGCAGCTTACAGTGGCAAGAGACCCAGTACTTC. It translates to CASSLQWQETQYF.

The chain links TRBV4-3 to TRBJ1-1; D unresolved. Germline CDR1 LGHNA, CDR2 YSLEER. This CDR3 comprises 14 residues. V lost 0 bases to trimming and J lost 0 bases, with 5 bases between them. The DNA of the CDR3 is TGCGCCAGCAGCCAAGATCCCATGAACACTGAAGCTTTCTTT. Amino acid sequence: CASSQDPMNTEAFF.

The CDR3 sequence: CASSLEGPVAFNEQFF. The DNA for the CDR3 is TGCGCCAGCAGCTTGGAGGGGCCAGTAGCTTTCAATGAGCAGTTCTTC. The chain couples TRBV5-1 to TRBJ2-1, with D possibly being TRBD1 (5 bases). Germline V CDR1 and CDR2: SGHRS, YFSETQ. CDR3 length equals 16 residues. The ends were cut back, 0 bases at V and 6 bases at J, with 16 bases in the middle.

The CDR3 loop is CASRDPGQSSYEQYF. As DNA, the CDR3 is TGTGCCAGCAGGGATCCGGGACAGAGCTCCTACGAGCAGTACTTC. The gene calls are TRBV28 and TRBJ2-7; 7 bases agree with TRBD1. J was trimmed by 0 bases and V by 6 bases; bases with no gene match: 8. There are 15 residues in the CDR3. Germline CDR1 and CDR2: MDHEN and SYDVKM. The complete variable domain, with remaining parts taken from reference TRBV28 and TRBJ2-7, reads DVKVTQSSRYLVKRTGEKVFLECVQDMDHENMFWYRQDPGLGLRLIYFSYDVKMKEKGDIPEGYSVSREKKERFSLILESASTNQTSMYLCASRDPGQSSYEQYFGPGTRLTVT.

This clone appeared a few times. This chain connects TRBV6-5 to TRBJ1-5; the D is unclear. Deletions cut 6 bases from V and 3 bases from J, with 12 bases between. Germline V gives CDR1 MNHEY, CDR2 SVGAGI. The length of the CDR3 is 14 residues. CDR3 protein: CASRGPGVNQPQHF. The DNA of the CDR3 is TGTGCCAGCAGGGGTCCTGGGGTCAATCAGCCCCAGCATTTT.

The chain couples TRBV7-9 to TRBJ2-7; 8 nucleotides match TRBD1. The CDR3 extends over 14 amino acids. The ends lost 0 bases at V and 5 bases at J; junction bases unmatched: 3. Germline loops: CDR1 SEHNR, CDR2 FQNEAQ (reference sequence). As DNA, the CDR3 is TGTGCCAGCAGCTTAGCCCAGGGGGCTCACGAGCAGTACTTC. It is translated as CASSLAQGAHEQYF.

The V call is TRBV5-1, the J call TRBJ2-5, with TRBD2 identical over 14 bases. Germline CDR1 reads SGHRS; CDR2 reads YFSETQ. This CDR3 has 16 residues. V lost 1 base to trimming and J lost 5 bases; unmatched junction nucleotides: 4. CDR3 protein: CASSLRLAGGPETQYF. Here the CDR3 DNA reads TGCGCCAGCAGCTTGCGACTAGCGGGGGGGCCCGAGACCCAGTACTTC. Variable domain in full (rest from reference TRBV5-1 and TRBJ2-5): KAGVTQTPRYLIKTRGQQVTLSCSPISGHRSVSWYQQTPGQGLQFLFEYFSETQRNKGNFPGRFSGRQFSNSRSEMNVSTLELGDSALYLCASSLRLAGGPETQYFGPGTRLLVL.

The CDR3 DNA sequence: TGTGCCAGCAGTTACTCTTCCAAGAAGAACACTGAAGCTTTCTTT. Protein sequence: CASSYSSKKNTEAFF. The chain has TRBV6-5 and TRBJ1-1; D not resolved. Between the trimmed V and J ends, which lost 0 bases and 1 base, there was a span of 9 bases. The CDR3 consists of 15 residues. Germline CDR1 is MNHEY and CDR2 is SVGAGI.

J is TRBJ2-7 and V is TRBV18; D unresolved. From germline, CDR1 is KGHSH and CDR2 LQKENI. The CDR3 spans 13 residues. V was trimmed by 0 bases and J by 5 bases, leaving 8 bases between them. Here the CDR3 DNA reads TGTGCCAGCTCACCACCGTTGGAGAACGAGCAGTACTTC. This codes for CASSPPLENEQYF. Full variable domain (outside the CDR3, taken from reference TRBV18 and TRBJ2-7): NAGVMQNPRHLVRRRGQEARLRCSPMKGHSHVYWYRQLPEEGLKFMVYLQKENIIDESGMPKERFSAEFPKEGPSILRIQQVVRGDSAAYFCASSPPLENEQYFGPGTRLTVT.

This chain connects TRBV27 to TRBJ1-1, with 9 bases aligning to TRBD1. V shed 4 bases, J shed 3 bases, and the junction held 6 bases outside the gene matches. Per germline, CDR1 MNHEY and CDR2 SMNVEV (reference sequence). The CDR3 is made up of 15 amino acids. The CDR3 DNA is TGTGCCAGCAGTTCGGGGACAGGGAGGGACACTGAAGCTTTCTTT. It encodes CASSSGTGRDTEAFF.

Concerning this clone itself: The junction differs from germline at one of its ends, possibly a read error. The rearrangement uses TRBV2 and TRBJ1-2; perhaps TRBD1 as D (5 bases). Germline-derived CDR1 and CDR2 are SNHLY and FYNNEI. The CDR3 is 13 residues long. This chain's CDR3 is CASSEARQGGGSF. CDR3 nucleotides: TGTGCCAGCAGTGAAGCGCGTCAGGGCGGAGGTTCTTTC. Based on the CDR3 plus reference TRBV2 and TRBJ1-2, the full variable domain is EPEVTQTPSHQVTQMGQEVILRCVPISNHLYFYWYRQILGQKVEFLVSFYNNEISEKSEIFDDQFSVERPDGSNFTLKIRSTKLEDSAMYFCASSEARQGGGSFGSGTRLTVV.

The genes are TRBV29-1 and TRBJ2-6; D is possibly TRBD1 or TRBD2 (5 bases each). Germline assignment: CDR1 SQVTM and CDR2 ANQGSEA. The CDR3 runs 12 residues. Trimming removed 6 bases from V and 5 bases from J, with 8 bases in between. CDR3 sequence reads: CSVGERANVLTF. In DNA form, the CDR3 reads TGCAGCGTGGGGGAGAGGGCCAACGTCCTGACTTTC.

V usage is TRBV9 and J usage is TRBJ2-7; 9 positions match TRBD1. The V segment lost 4 bases and the J segment 6 bases; nucleotides outside the gene matches: 11. Germline CDR1 and CDR2: SGDLS and YYNGEE. This CDR3 contains 15 residues. CDR3 bases: TGTGCCAGCAGCCTTTCTCCGGGACAGGGATCCGAGCAGTACTTC. This sequence encodes CASSLSPGQGSEQYF.

The chain combines TRBV14 with TRBJ1-2, with TRBD1 matching over 10 bases. The ends lost 1 base at V and 11 bases at J; junction bases unmatched: 7. Germline V CDR1 and CDR2: SGHDN, FVKESK. The CDR3 is made up of 14 amino acids. CDR3 sequence (DNA): TGTGCCAGCAGCCAAGTTGGACAGGGGGGCGTTTACACCTTC. Its protein product is CASSQVGQGGVYTF.

This clone was observed a handful of times. The V gene is TRBV14, the J gene TRBJ2-6; D is undetermined. V dropped 1 base and J dropped 4 bases, with 11 bases sitting between them. The CDR3 is 16 residues long. Germline V gene sequence: CDR1 SGHDN, CDR2 FVKESK. This CDR3 is CASSQAVAIGANVLTF. Written as DNA, the CDR3 is TGTGCCAGCAGCCAAGCGGTCGCGATAGGGGCCAACGTCCTGACTTTC.